These T cell receptor beta chains were read from a single sample in a study of T cell changes during pregnancy in multiple sclerosis. Sequenced by immunoSEQ multiplex PCR; TCRdb stores in-frame clones only, minus some. The table includes 85,000 to 130,000 clones, under 95% detected once. The sequencing here drew on peripheral blood, taken after pregnancy. All receptors derive from a female donor with multiple sclerosis, enrolled in a pregnancy study. Each CDR3 is given with its conserved first and last residue. Fields, in order: D gene, clone size, V gene, J gene, CDR3 DNA, CDR3 protein. A D gene is named only where the DNA matches it firmly. Clone size is given for some rows only: seen once, a few or many times, or a class if the clone is expanded.

>TRBD1|-|TRBV27|TRBJ2-7
TGTGCCAGCAGTTTTTGGGGACAGGGGTACGAGCAGTACTTC
CASSFWGQGYEQYF
>-|-|TRBV9|TRBJ2-5
TGTGCCAGCAGCGGAACTGGAGGAAGTCTAAGAGAGACCCAGTACTTC
CASSGTGGSLRETQYF
>TRBD1|-|TRBV30|TRBJ2-3
TGTGCCTGGAGTGCCGGACAGGGGCGCACAGATACGCAGTATTTT
CAWSAGQGRTDTQYF
>TRBD2|-|TRBV6-5|TRBJ2-1
TGTGCCAGCAGTTACTCGATGGCTAGCGGGAAGTATGAGCAGTTCTTC
CASSYSMASGKYEQFF
>-|few|TRBV30|TRBJ1-1
TGTGCCTGGAGCCACAGGGCAGGCTCTGAAGCTTTCTTT
CAWSHRAGSEAFF
>-|-|TRBV7-9|TRBJ1-1
TGTGCCAGCAGCCTAATGAACACTGAAGCTTTCTTT
CASSLMNTEAFF
>TRBD1|-|TRBV15|TRBJ2-7
TGTGCCACCAGCAGAGAGCGGGGGACAGGGTCCCACGAGCAGTACTTC
CATSRERGTGSHEQYF
>-|-|TRBV5-1|TRBJ2-7
TGCGCCAGCAGCCGGACAGTTAGCTCCTACGAGCAGTACTTC
CASSRTVSSYEQYF
>TRBD2|once|TRBV30|TRBJ2-1
TGTGCCTGGAGTGCACGACTAGCGGGAGAGCAGTTCTTC
CAWSARLAGEQFF
>TRBD2|once|TRBV7-9|TRBJ2-7
TGTGCCAGCAGCTTAGGGAGCGGGAACAACTACGAGCAGTACTTC
CASSLGSGNNYEQYF
>-|-|TRBV19|TRBJ2-5
TGTGCCAGGAGACTACTTCAAGAGACCCAGTACTTC
CARRLLQETQYF
>-|-|TRBV4-1|TRBJ2-1
TGCGCCAGCAGCCAAGATCGGCGGGTGGGGTCCTACAATGAGCAGTTCTTC
CASSQDRRVGSYNEQFF
>TRBD1|-|TRBV6-4|TRBJ2-5
TGTGCCAGCAGTCCCACAGGGGGCGGAGAGACCCAGTACTTC
CASSPTGGGETQYF
>-|-|TRBV5-6|TRBJ1-4
TGTGCCAGCAGCTTGGGTCCCTCTCCCGATGAAAAACTGTTTTTT
CASSLGPSPDEKLFF
>-|few|TRBV29-1|TRBJ1-1
TGCAGCGTTGGGGCGGGAGGTGAAGCTTTCTTT
CSVGAGGEAFF
>-|once|TRBV9|TRBJ2-7
TGTGCCAGCAGCGTAACAGGGACGCGTGAGCAGTACTTC
CASSVTGTREQYF
>-|once|TRBV5-4|TRBJ2-5
TGTGCCAGCAGCGGAGGTATTTTGGAGACCCAGTACTTC
CASSGGILETQYF
>TRBD1|-|TRBV19|TRBJ1-5
TGTGCCAGTAGTAGGGGACAGGACGGCAATCAGCCCCAGCATTTT
CASSRGQDGNQPQHF
>TRBD2|-|TRBV2|TRBJ2-5
TGTGCCAGCAGTGAAGCGCGTCTAGCGGGAGAGACCCAGTACTTC
CASSEARLAGETQYF
>TRBD1|-|TRBV10-3|TRBJ1-5
TGTGCCATCAGCCCGGGACAGCCATTTCTTTATAGCAATCAGCCCCAGCATTTT
CAISPGQPFLYSNQPQHF
>-|-|TRBV25-1|TRBJ1-4
TGTGCCAGCAGTGGTCGGGTGAATGAAAAACTGTTTTTT
CASSGRVNEKLFF
>TRBD1|-|TRBV5-4|TRBJ2-7
TGTGCCAGCAGCTCCCGACCGGGACAGGGTCCCTCCTACGAGCAGTACTTC
CASSSRPGQGPSYEQYF
>TRBD2|-|TRBV28|TRBJ2-1
TGTGCCAGCAGGCGGCACCTAGCGGGATCCTACAATGAGCAGTTCTTC
CASRRHLAGSYNEQFF
>TRBD1|-|TRBV2|TRBJ2-6
TGTGCCAGCAGCATACAGGGGACTGGGGCCAACGTCCTGACTTTC
CASSIQGTGANVLTF
>-|-|TRBV7-2|TRBJ2-7
TGTGCCAGCAGTCACAGGGCATTAGATATCTACGAGCAGTACTTC
CASSHRALDIYEQYF
>-|once|TRBV1|TRBJ1-3
TGCACCAGCAGCCATTGGCCAGGGGCCCTCTCTGGAAACACCATATATTTT
CTSSHWPGALSGNTIYF
>TRBD2|-|TRBV6-4|TRBJ2-1
TGTGCCAGCAGTGACTCGAAGGTAGCGGGAGGTTACAATGAGCAGTTCTTC
CASSDSKVAGGYNEQFF
>TRBD1|once|TRBV7-9|TRBJ1-4
TGTGCCAGCAGCCAAAATAAGGACAGGGCGGGCGAAAAACTGTTTTTT
CASSQNKDRAGEKLFF
>TRBD1|-|TRBV7-7|TRBJ2-1
TGTGCCAGCAGCCCAGGGGCAGGGGGCAATGAGCAGTTCTTC
CASSPGAGGNEQFF
>TRBD1|-|TRBV5-4|TRBJ2-7
TGTGCCAGCAGCTTGGGGGCTAGGGGGCCGCTATACGAGCAGTACTTC
CASSLGARGPLYEQYF
>TRBD2|-|TRBV28|TRBJ2-1
TGTGCCAGCAGTTTATTTAGCGGGGGGTATATCAATGAGCAGTTCTTC
CASSLFSGGYINEQFF
>-|-|TRBV18|TRBJ2-2
TGTGCCAGCTCACCACCCGTCGGACTGAACACCGGGGAGCTGTTTTTT
CASSPPVGLNTGELFF
>-|-|TRBV6-5|TRBJ1-1
TGTGCCAGCAGTTACTCGCGGGGACCTGAAGCTTTCTTT
CASSYSRGPEAFF
>TRBD1|-|TRBV9|TRBJ2-5
TGTGCCAGCAGCGTAGGGGACAGGGGATTGGGGACCCAGTACTTC
CASSVGDRGLGTQYF
>-|-|TRBV2|TRBJ1-2
TGTGCCAGCAGTGAATCTGTCTATGGCTACACCTTC
CASSESVYGYTF
>TRBD2|-|TRBV7-2|TRBJ2-7
TGTGCCAGCAGGAGACTAGCGGGAGTCGATGAGCAGTACTTC
CASRRLAGVDEQYF
>TRBD2|-|TRBV28|TRBJ2-1
TGTGCCAGCAGCGCCGGACTAGCGCGATCTCGGTATGGTGAGCAGTTCTTC
CASSAGLARSRYGEQFF
>-|-|TRBV7-6|TRBJ2-1
TGTGCCAGCGGTCGGGGCGGAGGGCACAATGAGCAGTTCTTC
CASGRGGGHNEQFF
>-|-|TRBV19|TRBJ1-1
TGTGCCAGTAGTATTACGGGGGAGAACACTGAAGCTTTCTTT
CASSITGENTEAFF
>TRBD1|once|TRBV11-2|TRBJ1-2
TGTGCCAGCAGCTTAGTGGGCACAGGGGACGGCTACACCTTC
CASSLVGTGDGYTF
>-|-|TRBV30|TRBJ1-4
TGTGCCTGGGCGTCAGCGGGGGGACTGTTTTTT
CAWASAGGLFF
>-|-|TRBV30|TRBJ1-5
TGTGCCTGGAGTCGGGGGGCGGATCAGCCCCAGCATTTT
CAWSRGADQPQHF
>TRBD1|-|TRBV27|TRBJ2-1
TGTGCCAGCAGTTCCCCTCTGAGACAGGGGGGACGGAGTGAGCAGTTCTTC
CASSSPLRQGGRSEQFF
>-|-|TRBV6-6|TRBJ1-4
TGTGCCAGCAGACGCAGGGAAGAAAAACTGTTTTTT
CASRRREEKLFF
>TRBD1|few|TRBV29-1|TRBJ1-2
TGCAGCGTTGATCGAGGGGGCGGCTACACCTTC
CSVDRGGGYTF
>-|-|TRBV28|TRBJ1-2
TGTGCCAGCAGATCGGGTTGGCAGAGGCATGGCTACACCTTC
CASRSGWQRHGYTF
>-|-|TRBV2|TRBJ2-7
TGTGCAGCCCGGGGGGCCTATCGGGACGAGCAGTACTTC
CAARGAYRDEQYF
>TRBD1|-|TRBV11-2|TRBJ1-3
TGTGCCAGCAGCTCTTACAGGGGACTTGGAAACACCATATATTTT
CASSSYRGLGNTIYF
>-|-|TRBV9|TRBJ2-3
TGTGCCAGCAGGCGGGGGGACAGTCGGTCGGATACGCAGTATTTT
CASRRGDSRSDTQYF
>-|-|TRBV28|TRBJ2-3
TGTGCCAGCAGCGAGACTTCTCGCACAGATACGCAGTATTTT
CASSETSRTDTQYF
>TRBD1|-|TRBV6-1|TRBJ1-3
TGTGCCAGCAGTGAAGCCTCGGGACAGGGTATCCTTGTTGGTGGAAACACCATATATTTT
CASSEASGQGILVGGNTIYF
>-|-|TRBV19|TRBJ1-1
TGTGCCAGTAGTGTTAAGACTGTGAACACTGAAGCTTTCTTT
CASSVKTVNTEAFF
>TRBD1|-|TRBV19|TRBJ2-5
TGTGCCACCGGGACAGGGGGCCTGGAGACCCAGTACTTC
CATGTGGLETQYF